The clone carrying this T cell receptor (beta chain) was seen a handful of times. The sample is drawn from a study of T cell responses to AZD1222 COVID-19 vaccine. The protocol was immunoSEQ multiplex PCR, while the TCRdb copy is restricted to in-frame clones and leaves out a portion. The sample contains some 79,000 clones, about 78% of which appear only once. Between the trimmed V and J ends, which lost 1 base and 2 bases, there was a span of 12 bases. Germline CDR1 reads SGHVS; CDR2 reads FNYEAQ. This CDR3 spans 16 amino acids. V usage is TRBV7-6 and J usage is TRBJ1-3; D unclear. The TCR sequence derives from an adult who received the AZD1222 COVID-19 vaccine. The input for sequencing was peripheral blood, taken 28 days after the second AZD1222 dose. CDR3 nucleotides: TGTGCCAGCAGCTTAGAGTCCCACGGGGCTGGAAACACCATATATTTT. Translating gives CASSLESHGAGNTIYF. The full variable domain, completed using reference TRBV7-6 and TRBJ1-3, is GAGVSQSPRYKVTKRGQDVALRCDPISGHVSLYWYRQALGQGPEFLTYFNYEAQQDKSGLPNDRFSAERPEGSISTLTIQRTEQRDSAMYRCASSLESHGAGNTIYFGEGSWLTVV.